This TCR beta chain came from a study of T cell changes during pregnancy in multiple sclerosis. CDR3 length: 11 amino acids. V lost 5 bases, J lost 5 bases, and 6 bases lay in between. Germline CDR1 and CDR2: MNHNS and SASEGT. Using immunoSEQ multiplex PCR, the repertoire was profiled, and TCRdb retains in-frame clones only, with some absent. This table has under 45,000 clones, roughly 90% appearing once. The genes are TRBV6-1 and TRBJ1-1; the D is unclear. The starting material was CD8+ T cells from peripheral blood mononuclear cells, obtained in the third trimester of pregnancy. The clonotype originates from a female donor with multiple sclerosis, enrolled in a pregnancy study. CDR3 loop: CASSYPTEAFF. Here the CDR3 DNA reads TGTGCCAGCAGTTATCCGACTGAAGCTTTCTTT.